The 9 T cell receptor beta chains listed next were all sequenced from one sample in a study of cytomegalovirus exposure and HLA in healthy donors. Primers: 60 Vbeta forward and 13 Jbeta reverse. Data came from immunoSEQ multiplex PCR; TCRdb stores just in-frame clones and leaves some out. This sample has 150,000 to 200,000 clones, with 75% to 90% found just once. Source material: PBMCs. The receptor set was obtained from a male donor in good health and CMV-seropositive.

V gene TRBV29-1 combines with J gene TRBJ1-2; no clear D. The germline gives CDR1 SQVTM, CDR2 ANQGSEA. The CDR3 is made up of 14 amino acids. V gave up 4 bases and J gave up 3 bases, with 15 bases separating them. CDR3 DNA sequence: TGCAGCGTTGGAGGCCAGTCTTTTGACTATGGCTACACCTTC. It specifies CSVGGQSFDYGYTF.

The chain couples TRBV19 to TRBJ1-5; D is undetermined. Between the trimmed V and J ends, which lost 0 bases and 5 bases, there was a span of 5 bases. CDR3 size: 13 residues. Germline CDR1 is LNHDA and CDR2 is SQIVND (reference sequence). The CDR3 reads CASSIDRDQPQHF. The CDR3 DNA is TGTGCCAGTAGTATAGACCGGGATCAGCCCCAGCATTTT.

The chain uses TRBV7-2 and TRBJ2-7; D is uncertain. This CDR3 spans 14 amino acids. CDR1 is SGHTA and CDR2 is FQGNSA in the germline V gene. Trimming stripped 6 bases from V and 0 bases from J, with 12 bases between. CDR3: CASSSGRSSYEQYF. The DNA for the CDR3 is TGTGCCAGCAGTTCTGGAAGGAGCTCCTACGAGCAGTACTTC.

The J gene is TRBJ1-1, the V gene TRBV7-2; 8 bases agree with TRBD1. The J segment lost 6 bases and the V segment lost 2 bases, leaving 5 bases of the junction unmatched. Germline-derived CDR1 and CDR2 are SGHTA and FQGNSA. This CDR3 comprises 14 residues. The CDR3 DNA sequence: TGTGCCAGCAGCTTACGGGACAGGCTTTCTGAAGCTTTCTTT. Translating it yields CASSLRDRLSEAFF.

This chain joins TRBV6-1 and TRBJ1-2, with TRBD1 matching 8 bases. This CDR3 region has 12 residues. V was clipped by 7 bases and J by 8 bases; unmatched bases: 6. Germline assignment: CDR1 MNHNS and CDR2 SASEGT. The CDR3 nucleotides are TGTGCCAGCAATCCGACAGGGGTCGGCTACACCTTC. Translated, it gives CASNPTGVGYTF.

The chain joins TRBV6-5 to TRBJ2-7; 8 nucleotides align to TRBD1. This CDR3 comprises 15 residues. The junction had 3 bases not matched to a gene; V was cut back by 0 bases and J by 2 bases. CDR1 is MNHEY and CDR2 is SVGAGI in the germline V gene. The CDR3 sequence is CASSYSRGPAYEQYF. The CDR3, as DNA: TGTGCCAGCAGTTACTCCAGGGGGCCAGCCTACGAGCAGTACTTC.

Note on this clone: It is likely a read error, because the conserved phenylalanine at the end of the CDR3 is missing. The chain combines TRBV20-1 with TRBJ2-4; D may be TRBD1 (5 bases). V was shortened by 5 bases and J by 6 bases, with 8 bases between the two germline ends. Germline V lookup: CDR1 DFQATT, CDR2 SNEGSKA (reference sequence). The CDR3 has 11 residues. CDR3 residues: CSAPQGNIQYS. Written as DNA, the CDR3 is TGCAGTGCTCCCCAGGGAAACATTCAGTACTCC.

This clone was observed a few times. The CDR3 DNA is TGTGCCAGCAGCCCGAGGGGGACCGCACCCTATAGGGAGCTGTTTTTT. Amino acids: CASSPRGTAPYRELFF. The chain joins TRBV9 to TRBJ2-2; D is perhaps TRBD1 (6 bases). Per the germline V gene, CDR1 is SGDLS and CDR2 is YYNGEE. Trimming shortened V by 4 bases and J by 9 bases, and 22 bases separated the two germline ends. There are 16 residues in the CDR3.

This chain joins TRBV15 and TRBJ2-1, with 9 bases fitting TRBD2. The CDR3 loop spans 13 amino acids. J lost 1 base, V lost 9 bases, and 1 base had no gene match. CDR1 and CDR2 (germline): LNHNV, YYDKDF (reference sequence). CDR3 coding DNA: TGTGCCACTCTAGCGGGATCCTACAATGAGCAGTTCTTC. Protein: CATLAGSYNEQFF.